This TCR beta chain came from a study of CD8 T cells in Susac syndrome. The authors reverse transcribed roughly 0.5 to 1 ug RNA with random hexamers. TCRdb reanalysed the immunoSEQ multiplex PCR reads using MiXCR and keeps one entry per CDR3 protein. The sample has a few hundred thousand distinct CDR3 sequences; 85% are singletons. The sample consisted of CD8+ T cells from PBMCs. The sequence came from a human donor with multiple sclerosis.

CDR3 DNA: TGCAGTGCTAGGCCCCTTAGCGGGGCCCTACTCTACAATGAGCAGTTCTTC. Translated: CSARPLSGALLYNEQFF. The chain couples TRBV20-1 to TRBJ2-1; 8 bases line up with TRBD2. CDR1 is DFQATT, CDR2 SNEGSKA, per germline (reference sequence). CDR3 size: 17 residues. The V and J ends lost 3 bases and 3 bases, in that order; junction bases with no gene match: 13.